One and the same sample provided the 14 T cell receptor beta chains below, sequenced in a study of blood T cell repertoires in COVID-19. TCRdb keeps only in-frame clones here, not all; method: immunoSEQ multiplex PCR. The sample holds approximately 15,000 clones; 84% are singletons and the top ten take under 35%. The material sequenced was peripheral blood. Receptors were obtained from a man in his forties or fifties with active COVID-19.

CDR3: CASSLTSQANTGELFF. Here the CDR3 DNA reads TGTGCCAGCAGCTTGACTAGTCAGGCAAACACCGGGGAGCTGTTTTTT. The genes are TRBV5-4 and TRBJ2-2, with TRBD2 as a possible D gene (5 bases). The V and J ends lost 1 base and 2 bases respectively, with 12 bases between them. Germline lookup yields CDR1 SGHNT and CDR2 YYREEE (reference sequence). The CDR3 is 16 amino acids.

This chain joins TRBV28 and TRBJ2-5, with a possible D match to TRBD2 (5 bases). Trimming pared 6 bases from V and 3 bases from J, leaving 17 bases between. The CDR3 is 15 residues long. The germline V gene encodes CDR1 MDHEN and CDR2 SYDVKM. The CDR3 nucleotides read TGTGCCAGCAGCGGCCCCAGCGGTGATAAAGAGACCCAGTACTTC. Its translation is CASSGPSGDKETQYF.

The chain uses TRBV11-2 and TRBJ2-5; 8 bases line up with TRBD2. Unmatched junction bases numbered 6, after V lost 1 base and J lost 5 bases. The CDR3 loop spans 15 amino acids. Germline CDR1 is SGHAT and CDR2 is FQNNGV. This CDR3 is CASSLAGGLGETQYF. CDR3 DNA sequence: TGTGCCAGCAGCTTAGCGGGAGGGCTTGGGGAGACCCAGTACTTC. The full variable domain, its missing parts supplied by reference TRBV11-2 and TRBJ2-5, is EAGVAQSPRYKIIEKRQSVAFWCNPISGHATLYWYQQILGQGPKLLIQFQNNGVVDDSQLPKDRFSAERLKGVDSTLKIQPAKLEDSAVYLCASSLAGGLGETQYFGPGTRLLVL.

The chain has TRBV2 and TRBJ2-3, with unresolved D. There are 16 residues in the CDR3. From germline, CDR1 is SNHLY and CDR2 FYNNEI. V lost 8 bases to trimming and J lost 0 bases, with 18 bases between them. CDR3 region: CASPPRQWSSTDTQYF. The CDR3, as DNA: TGTGCCAGCCCCCCAAGGCAGTGGAGTAGCACAGATACGCAGTATTTT.

This chain uses TRBV7-9 with TRBJ2-7; 10 bases line up with TRBD2. Trimming at V came to 6 bases and at J to 4 bases, leaving 6 bases not matched to a gene. The CDR3 has 14 residues. Looked up from germline, CDR1 is SEHNR and CDR2 is FQNEAQ (reference sequence). In nucleotides, the CDR3 is TGTGCCAGCAGTCCCCCGGGACTAGCGTACGAGCAGTACTTC. Its translation: CASSPPGLAYEQYF.

The rearrangement uses TRBV5-1 and TRBJ2-7, with 7 nucleotides matching TRBD2. This CDR3 contains 14 residues. Germline V gene data show CDR1 as SGHRS and CDR2 as YFSETQ. After removal of 6 bases from V and 0 bases from J, the junction contained 6 bases not matched to a gene. The CDR3 DNA follows: TGCGCCAGCACGGTAGCGGGTTCCTCCTACGAGCAGTACTTC. Translation gives CASTVAGSSYEQYF.

This clone was seen only a few times. The V and J genes are TRBV27 and TRBJ1-5, with 8 nucleotides matching TRBD1. This CDR3 is built from 15 residues. The J segment lost 0 bases and the V segment lost 5 bases, leaving 3 bases of the junction unmatched. CDR1 and CDR2 from the germline V gene are MNHEY and SMNVEV (reference sequence). The CDR3 is CASSRTGHSNQPQHF. DNA of the CDR3: TGTGCCAGCAGTCGGACAGGGCATAGCAATCAGCCCCAGCATTTT.

This chain uses TRBV15 with TRBJ2-6; D uncertain. The germline gives CDR1 LNHNV, CDR2 YYDKDF (reference sequence). The V end was cut by 3 bases, the J end by 0 bases, with 12 bases between. The CDR3 totals 17 residues. The CDR3 DNA follows: TGTGCCACCAGCAGCGCAGTACAGAGCTCTGGGGCCAACGTCCTGACTTTC. It codes for CATSSAVQSSGANVLTF.

J is TRBJ2-3 and V is TRBV28; no reliable D call. Germline CDR1 reads MDHEN; CDR2 reads SYDVKM. V shed 5 bases and J shed 1 base, with 16 bases lying between them. This CDR3 has 16 residues. CDR3 in amino acids: CASSIPPALGTDTQYF. CDR3 in DNA: TGTGCCAGCAGTATTCCCCCCGCGCTTGGCACAGATACGCAGTATTTT.

The V gene is TRBV5-6, the J gene TRBJ2-6; possibly TRBD1 for D (6 bases). The CDR3 covers 16 residues. Germline assignment: CDR1 SGHDT and CDR2 YYEEEE. V was pared by 4 bases and J by 0 bases, with 11 bases between. The CDR3 DNA is TGTGCCAGCAGCCCCGGACAGATCTCTGGGGCCAACGTCCTGACTTTC. Residues: CASSPGQISGANVLTF.

V usage is TRBV2 and J usage is TRBJ2-7; 10 positions match TRBD2. V was clipped by 6 bases and J by 5 bases; unmatched bases: 7. CDR1 SNHLY and CDR2 FYNNEI come from the germline V gene. This CDR3 is 14 amino acids long. The DNA for the CDR3 is TGTGCCAGCAGGCTCTCTAGCGGGAGCGACGAGCAGTACTTC. It yields the protein CASRLSSGSDEQYF.

The chain uses TRBV6-6 and TRBJ2-5; D is unclear. This CDR3 region has 15 residues. The germline V gene encodes CDR1 MNHNY and CDR2 SVGAGI (reference sequence). V lost 1 base to trimming and J lost 1 base, with 10 bases between them. The CDR3 reads CASSYLAPPQETQYF. CDR3 nucleotide sequence: TGTGCCAGCAGTTACTTGGCTCCCCCCCAAGAGACCCAGTACTTC.

The chain employs TRBV4-2 and TRBJ1-2; 9 nucleotides match TRBD1. Looked up from germline, CDR1 is LGHNA and CDR2 is YNFKEQ. Losses at the gene ends were 1 base for V and 6 bases for J; bases not matched to a gene: 6. This CDR3 is built from 15 residues. The CDR3 DNA is TGTGCCAGCAGCCAAGTCCGGGACAGGGCTCATGGCTACACCTTC. Residues: CASSQVRDRAHGYTF.

The chain employs TRBV6-5 and TRBJ2-3; tentatively, D is TRBD2 (5 bases). This CDR3 contains 13 residues. Trimming left V 3 bases short and J 3 bases short, with 7 bases between. CDR1 is MNHEY, CDR2 SVGAGI, per germline. Written as DNA, the CDR3 is TGTGCCAGCAGTTATGGAGGAACAGATACGCAGTATTTT. Translation: CASSYGGTDTQYF.